The T cell receptor beta chain under discussion was sequenced for a study of Graves' ophthalmopathy and Graves' hyperthyroidism. RNA transcripts served as template for amplifying TCR beta CDR3 sequences. Amplification began with first-round RT-PCR using HTBI primers, then second-round multiplex PCR was performed. TCRdb processed the multiplex PCR reads anew with MiXCR; each CDR3 protein has one entry. The sample lists under 350,000 distinct CDR3 sequences; 15% to 20% were seen once. This clonotype was observed many times. There are 15 residues in the CDR3. V lost 5 bases and J lost 6; bases outside the gene matches: 11. CDR1 MNHEY and CDR2 SVGEGT come from the germline V gene.

Material: peripheral blood. The chain employs TRBV6-2 or TRBV6-3 and TRBJ2-7; TRBD2 agrees at 9 bases. The clonotype was recovered from an adult man with Graves' ophthalmopathy. The CDR3 protein is CASSLPSGNNVEQYF. As DNA, the CDR3 is TGTGCCAGCAGTCTCCCTAGCGGGAACAATGTCGAGCAGTACTTC.